Following are 11 T cell receptor beta chains from one sample sequenced in a study of T cell responses to AZD1222 COVID-19 vaccine. Libraries were prepared by immunoSEQ multiplex PCR; TCRdb keeps only in-frame clonotypes and omits some of them. The data hold about 130,000 clones, with approximately 90% observed a single time. Here the sequenced sample was peripheral blood, taken 28 days after the second AZD1222 dose. The receptors here all came from an adult who received the AZD1222 COVID-19 vaccine.

This clone was observed a single time. The chain joins TRBV6-2 or TRBV6-3 to TRBJ2-4, with TRBD1 identical over 8 bases. This CDR3 is 15 amino acids long. CDR1 MNHEY and CDR2 SVGEGT come from the germline V gene. Germline trimming cut 4 bases from V and 5 bases from J; bases unmatched to any gene: 7. CDR3 in amino acids: CASSSRQGAQNIQYF. The CDR3 region has the DNA TGTGCCAGCAGTTCGCGCCAGGGGGCACAAAACATTCAGTACTTC.

The chain recombines TRBV11-1 with TRBJ2-7; D ambiguous. From germline, CDR1 is SGHAT and CDR2 FQDESV (reference sequence). CDR3 length equals 14 residues. V was clipped by 1 base and J by 5 bases, with 12 bases between them. The CDR3 DNA is TGTGCCAGCAGCTTAGTTCCCTGGTTCGACGAGCAGTACTTC. It encodes CASSLVPWFDEQYF.

This chain joins TRBV5-6 and TRBJ2-2; D possibly corresponds to TRBD2 (5 bases). The CDR3 loop spans 13 amino acids. In germline, CDR1 is SGHDT, CDR2 YYEEEE. Trimming took off 4 bases at V and 5 bases at J, with 9 bases between the two ends. The DNA of the CDR3 is TGTGCCAGCAGCCCGAGGGCTACCGGGGAGCTGTTTTTT. Its translation is CASSPRATGELFF.

This rearrangement joins TRBV3-1 (or the pseudogene TRBV3-2) to TRBJ1-2; D perhaps matches TRBD1 (5 bases). In germline, CDR1 is LGHDT, CDR2 YNNKEL (reference sequence). V gave up 4 bases and J gave up 8 bases, with 11 bases separating them. The CDR3 loop spans 12 amino acids. The chain's CDR3 is CASSPGPYGYTF. In DNA form, the CDR3 reads TGTGCCAGCAGCCCGGGACCCTACGGCTACACCTTC.

The chain is built from TRBV28 and TRBJ1-1; 9 bases line up with TRBD1. The CDR3 contains 13 residues. Germline trimming cut 7 bases from V and 10 bases from J; bases unmatched to any gene: 10. The germline V gene encodes CDR1 MDHEN and CDR2 SYDVKM. The CDR3 DNA sequence: TGTGCCAGCATTCCCCGGGACAGGGATGGAGCTTTCTTT. This encodes CASIPRDRDGAFF.

J is TRBJ1-5 and V is TRBV5-1, with TRBD1 as a possible D gene (5 bases). Germline values: CDR1 SGHRS, CDR2 YFSETQ. V shed 4 bases and J shed 1 base, with 12 bases lying between them. This CDR3 comprises 15 residues. CDR3 DNA sequence: TGCGCCAGCAGCGTGGGCGGGGACAGCAATCAGCCCCAGCATTTT. This codes for CASSVGGDSNQPQHF.

The genes are TRBV5-1 and TRBJ2-5; 9 bases fit TRBD1. The CDR3 runs to 15 residues. Germline CDR1 reads SGHRS; CDR2 reads YFSETQ. The trim removed 4 bases at V and 2 bases at J, leaving 6 bases unmatched. CDR3 residues: CASSRVGTGQETQYF. As DNA, the CDR3 is TGCGCCAGCAGCCGCGTTGGGACAGGGCAAGAGACCCAGTACTTC.

This clone was picked up one time. The genes are TRBV5-1 and TRBJ2-1, with a tentative D call TRBD2 (6 bases). This CDR3 is built from 19 residues. Trimming removed 0 bases from V and 5 bases from J, with 24 bases in between. CDR1 is SGHRS and CDR2 is YFSETQ in the germline V gene. CDR3 region: CASSLERTRLVSGNNEQFF. CDR3 nucleotides: TGCGCCAGCAGCTTGGAAAGAACCCGACTAGTATCGGGCAACAATGAGCAGTTCTTC.

V is TRBV9 and J is TRBJ1-4; D unclear. Trimming removed 1 base from V and 6 bases from J, with 10 bases in between. This CDR3 spans 14 amino acids. CDR1 is SGDLS, CDR2 YYNGEE, per germline. The CDR3 is CASSVSPWDEKLFF. As DNA, the CDR3 is TGTGCCAGCAGCGTATCCCCTTGGGATGAAAAACTGTTTTTT.

The sample holds one count of this clone. This chain joins TRBV27 and TRBJ2-7; 10 nucleotides line up with TRBD1. CDR3 length: 14 amino acids. Unmatched junction bases numbered 6, after V lost 8 bases and J lost 2 bases. The germline V gene encodes CDR1 MNHEY and CDR2 SMNVEV (reference sequence). CDR3 residues: CASAYGQGAYEQYF. DNA for the CDR3: TGTGCCAGCGCATACGGACAGGGGGCCTACGAGCAGTACTTC.

The chain couples TRBV2 to TRBJ1-4, with TRBD1 identical over 12 bases. With 8 bases clipped from V and 4 bases from J, the junction kept 5 bases outside the gene matches. Germline V lookup: CDR1 SNHLY, CDR2 FYNNEI. The CDR3 consists of 15 residues. Here the CDR3 DNA reads TGTGCCAGCTCGGGGACAGGGGGCGTTAATGAAAAACTGTTTTTT. It specifies CASSGTGGVNEKLFF. The variable domain in full, completed from reference TRBV2 and TRBJ1-4, reads EPEVTQTPSHQVTQMGQEVILRCVPISNHLYFYWYRQILGQKVEFLVSFYNNEISEKSEIFDDQFSVERPDGSNFTLKIRSTKLEDSAMYFCASSGTGGVNEKLFFGSGTQLSVL.